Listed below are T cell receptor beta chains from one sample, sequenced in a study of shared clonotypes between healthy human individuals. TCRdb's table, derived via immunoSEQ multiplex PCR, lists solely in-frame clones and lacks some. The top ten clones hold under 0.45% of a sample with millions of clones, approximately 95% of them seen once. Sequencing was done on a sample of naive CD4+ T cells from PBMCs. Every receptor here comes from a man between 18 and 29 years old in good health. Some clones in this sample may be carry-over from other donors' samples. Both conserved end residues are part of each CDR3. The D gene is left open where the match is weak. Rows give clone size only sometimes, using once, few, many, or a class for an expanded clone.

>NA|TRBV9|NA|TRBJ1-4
TGTGCCAGCAGCGTAGGGTACAGTCCTAATGAAAAACTGTTTTTT
CASSVGYSPNEKLFF
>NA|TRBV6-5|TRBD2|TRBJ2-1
TGTGCCAGCAGCGGCGGGAGCTCCTACAATGAGCAGTTCTTC
CASSGGSSYNEQFF
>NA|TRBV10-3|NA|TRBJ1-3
TGTGCCATCAAGGAAGGCAGGGAGTACACCATATATTTT
CAIKEGREYTIYF
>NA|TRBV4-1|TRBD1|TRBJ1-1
TGCGCCAGCAGCCGAACCAGGACAGGGGGAAACACTGAAGCTTTCTTT
CASSRTRTGGNTEAFF
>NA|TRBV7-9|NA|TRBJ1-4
TGTGCCAGCAGCTCGGCAGGGGAAGAGATTGAAAAACTGTTTTTT
CASSSAGEEIEKLFF
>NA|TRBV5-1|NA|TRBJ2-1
TGCGCCAGCAGCTTGGGTACGCCCGGCGGTGAGCAGTTCTTC
CASSLGTPGGEQFF
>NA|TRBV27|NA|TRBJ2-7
TGTGCCAGCAGTTTATCGTGGGCGGCTTCCTACGAGCAGTACTTC
CASSLSWAASYEQYF
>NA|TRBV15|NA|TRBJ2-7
TGTGCCACCAGCAGAGACACGAACGATCTGGACGAGCAGTACTTC
CATSRDTNDLDEQYF
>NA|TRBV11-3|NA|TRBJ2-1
TGTGCCAGCAGCCTATCCTATAGTGAGCAGTTCTTC
CASSLSYSEQFF
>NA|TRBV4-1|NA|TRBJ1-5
TGCGCCAGCAGCCCGCTCGGGCGTCATCAGCCCCAGCATTTT
CASSPLGRHQPQHF
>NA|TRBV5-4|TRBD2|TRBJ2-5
TGTGCCAGCAGCCCCCAATTAGCGGGACAAGAGACCCAGTACTTC
CASSPQLAGQETQYF
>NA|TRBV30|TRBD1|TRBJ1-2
TGTGCCTGGAGTAACATGGCAGGGGGGACTAACTATGGCTACACCTTC
CAWSNMAGGTNYGYTF
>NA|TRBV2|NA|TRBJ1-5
TGTGCCAGCAACTCCGGTGAGACGACTAATCAGCCCCAGCATTTT
CASNSGETTNQPQHF
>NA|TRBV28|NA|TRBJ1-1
TGTGCCAGCAGTTTATCGAGGGGCCTGGGGGCTTTCTTT
CASSLSRGLGAFF
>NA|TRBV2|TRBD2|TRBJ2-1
TGTGCCAGCACAGGACTAGCGGTTAATGAGCAGTTCTTC
CASTGLAVNEQFF
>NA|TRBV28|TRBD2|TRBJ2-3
TGTGCCAGCAGTTCTAGCGGGAGGGCCAATACGCAGTATTTT
CASSSSGRANTQYF
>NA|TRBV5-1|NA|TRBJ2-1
TGCGCCAGCAGCTCTGGTGGGGCAGGGGCGTACAATGAGCAGTTCTTC
CASSSGGAGAYNEQFF
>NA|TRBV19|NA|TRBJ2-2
TGTGCCAGTAGTATAGTGCCGGACGGGGAGCTGTTTTTT
CASSIVPDGELFF
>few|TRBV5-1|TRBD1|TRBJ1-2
TGCGCCAGCAGCCCGGGACAGGGTAACTATGGCTACACCTTC
CASSPGQGNYGYTF
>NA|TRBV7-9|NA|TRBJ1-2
TGTGCCAGCAGCTTGGACACCTATGGCTACACCTTC
CASSLDTYGYTF
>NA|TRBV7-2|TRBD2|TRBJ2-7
TGTGCCAGCAGCTTAGATTCGGCAACTAGCGGGAGGGCTCAGTACTTC
CASSLDSATSGRAQYF
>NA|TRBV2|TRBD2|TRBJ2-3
TGTGCCAGCAGACCCACTAGCGGGAGGGCCTTAGATACGCAGTATTTT
CASRPTSGRALDTQYF
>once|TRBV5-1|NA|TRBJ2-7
TGCGCCAGCAGCACCAAGGGACCCGGGTACGAGCAGTACTTC
CASSTKGPGYEQYF
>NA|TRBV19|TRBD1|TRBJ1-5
TGTGCCAGTAGTATCGGACAGGGGGGAAGTATGCCCCAGCATTTT
CASSIGQGGSMPQHF
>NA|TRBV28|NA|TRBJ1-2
TGTGCCAGCGTAACGACAGGATACTATGGCTACACCTTC
CASVTTGYYGYTF
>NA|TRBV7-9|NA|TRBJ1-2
TGTGCCAGCAGCTTAAATGGCTACACCTTC
CASSLNGYTF
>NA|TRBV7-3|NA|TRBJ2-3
TGTGCCAGCAGCCTTAACCCAACAGATACGCAGTATTTT
CASSLNPTDTQYF
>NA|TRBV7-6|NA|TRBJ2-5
TGTGCCAGCAGCCTGTACCAAGAGACCCAGTACTTC
CASSLYQETQYF
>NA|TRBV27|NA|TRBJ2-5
TGTGCCAGCAGACCCTTGGGGCAGGGGCTGGGCGGGGAGACCCAGTACTTC
CASRPLGQGLGGETQYF
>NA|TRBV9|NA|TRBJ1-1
TGTGCCAGCAGCGTTGTGGGGGCTAACACTGAAGCTTTCTTT
CASSVVGANTEAFF
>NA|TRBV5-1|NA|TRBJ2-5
TGCGCCAGCAGCTTGGCGGGCGGGATCGGAGAGACCCAGTACTTC
CASSLAGGIGETQYF
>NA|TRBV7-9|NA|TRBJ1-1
TGTGCCAGCAGCGCCCAGGCAATAAACACTGAAGCTTTCTTT
CASSAQAINTEAFF
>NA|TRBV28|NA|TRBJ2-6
TGTGCCAGCAGTTCCACAATAGGGGCCAACGTCCTGACTTTC
CASSSTIGANVLTF
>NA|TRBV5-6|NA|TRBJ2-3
TGTGCCAGCAGCTTGGGGTCTTGGGGACCCCGCGGAGATACGCAGTATTTT
CASSLGSWGPRGDTQYF
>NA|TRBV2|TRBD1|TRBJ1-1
TGTGCCAGCAGTGGACAGGGGGTTGTAGCTACTGAAGCTTTCTTT
CASSGQGVVATEAFF
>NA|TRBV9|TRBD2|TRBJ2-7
TGTGCCAGCAGCGTAGCTGGGACTAGGAGTTACGAGCAGTACTTC
CASSVAGTRSYEQYF
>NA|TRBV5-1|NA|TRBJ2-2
TGCGCCAGCAGCTTGCTTCAGGGGAACACCGGGGAGCTGTTTTTT
CASSLLQGNTGELFF
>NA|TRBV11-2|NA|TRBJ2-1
TGTGCCAGCAGCTTGGACCCCGGGTCCCCTGCGTACAATGAGCAGTTCTTC
CASSLDPGSPAYNEQFF
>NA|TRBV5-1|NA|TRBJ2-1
TGCGCCAGCAGCTTGGAAGGGGCTAGCGTTTACAATGAGCAGTTCTTC
CASSLEGASVYNEQFF
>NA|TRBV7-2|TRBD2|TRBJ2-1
TGTGCCAGCAGTTCGGGACTAGCGGTTTACAATGAGCAGTTCTTC
CASSSGLAVYNEQFF
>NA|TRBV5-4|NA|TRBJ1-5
TGTGCCAGCAGCTCAGGGCCCGAGACGGGCCAGCCCCAGCATTTT
CASSSGPETGQPQHF
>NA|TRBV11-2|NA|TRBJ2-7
TGTGCCAGCAGCTTGCACAGGGAGATGTGGTACTTC
CASSLHREMWYF